A single T cell receptor beta chain is shown here with its context. The antigen is unknown. Clones were read by immunoSEQ multiplex PCR, and TCRdb kept only the in-frame ones, dropping some. The sample shows around 140,000 clones, about 91% of them seen only once. V was pared by 7 bases and J by 5 bases, with 7 bases of the junction left unmatched. The CDR3 loop spans 13 amino acids. Germline CDR1 reads SQVTM; CDR2 reads ANQGSEA. This entry is derived from a study of T cell responses to AZD1222 COVID-19 vaccine. Whole-study results and caveats: After two AZD1222 doses, spike-specific TCR breadth and depth rose versus day 0. The CD4 TCRs associated with vaccination extended across spike and predominated at 160-218 and 743-854.

The sequenced sample was peripheral blood, obtained 28 days after the second AZD1222 dose. The V gene is TRBV29-1, the J gene TRBJ2-1, with 8 bases fitting TRBD1. The clonotype originates from an adult who received the AZD1222 COVID-19 vaccine. This CDR3 reads CSGDRGSHNEQFF. The CDR3 nucleotides are TGCAGCGGAGACAGGGGATCCCACAATGAGCAGTTCTTC.